What follows describes a single TCR beta chain. Germline lookup yields CDR1 WNHNN and CDR2 SYGVQD (reference sequence). The CDR3 has 14 residues. V lost 4 bases and J 9 bases, leaving 16 bases between the germline ends. Source study methods: Researchers report that nucleated cell counts were estimated from reference gene primer amplification. Data came from immunoSEQ multiplex PCR; TCRdb stores just in-frame clones and leaves some out. The V and J calls and clone size are taken from that table; D and trimming were inferred from the DNA. In the table there are about 480,000 clones, about 91% of which are singletons. This record comes from a study of blood T cell repertoires in COVID-19. Overall study context: Samples representing acute and convalescent COVID-19 were sourced from the United States, Italy and Spain. T cells, B-cell-depleted T cells, or PBMCs provided the cDNA or gDNA that served as material.

Material for sequencing was peripheral blood. The chain is built from TRBV10-1 and TRBJ2-1; a possible D gene is TRBD2 (6 bases). The TCR comes from a woman aged 50 to 60 with COVID-19, enrolled during active disease. The CDR3 DNA reads TGCGCCAGCAGTGCGTCTGCTAGCGTCCCTGAGCAGTTCTTC. Its translation is CASSASASVPEQFF.